This TCR beta chain derives from a study of blood T cell repertoires in COVID-19. Methods used by the authors: The assay estimated nucleated cells by amplifying reference gene primers. The data were produced by immunoSEQ multiplex PCR, yet TCRdb's version contains in-frame clones alone and is incomplete. V and J calls and clone size are given by that table; D and trimming were obtained from the DNA. The sample lists more than 200,000 clones; roughly 90% were seen once. Per germline, CDR1 MDHEN and CDR2 SYDVKM. V lost 8 bases to trimming and J lost 0 bases; unmatched junction nucleotides: 10. The CDR3 runs 16 residues.

The chain combines TRBV28 with TRBJ1-5; TRBD1 aligns across 7 bases. The sequencing sample was made of PBMCs or T cells enriched from blood (not recorded which). The sequence derives from a woman younger than 45 with acute COVID-19. The CDR3 region has the DNA TGTGCCAGCCAGGGGGGCAGGGACGGTAGCAATCAGCCCCAGCATTTT. Translation gives CASQGGRDGSNQPQHF.